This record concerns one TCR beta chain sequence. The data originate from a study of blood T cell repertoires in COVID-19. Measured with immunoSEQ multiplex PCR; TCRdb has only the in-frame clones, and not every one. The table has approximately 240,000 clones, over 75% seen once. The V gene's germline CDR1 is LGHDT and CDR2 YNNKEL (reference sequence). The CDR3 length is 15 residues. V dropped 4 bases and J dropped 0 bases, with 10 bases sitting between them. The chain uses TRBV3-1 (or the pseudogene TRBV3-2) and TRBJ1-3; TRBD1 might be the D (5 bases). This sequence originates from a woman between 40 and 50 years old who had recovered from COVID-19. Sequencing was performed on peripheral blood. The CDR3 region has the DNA TGTGCCAGCAGCCTTCAGGGCCGCTCTGGAAACACCATATATTTT. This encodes CASSLQGRSGNTIYF.